This T cell receptor beta chain was obtained from a study of post-analysis software for immune sequencing data (dated by TCRdb to between 2014 and 2017). Study-wide context: Disease courses on record covered relapsing-remitting, secondary progressive and progressive-relapsing multiple sclerosis, though some patients had no subtype annotation. Patient repertoires were compared against roughly 12 previously published healthy control repertoires from donors aged about 6 to 27 years. A subset of samples was prepared in parallel using single-end sample barcoding, then pooled and co-amplified after Illumina adapter ligation.

What the authors observed across the whole study: Strong co-clustering of samples prepared in the same batch was shown by direct clustering with F measure, prompting a batch-effect correction. The multiple sclerosis patient group was slightly younger than the control group. Significantly higher frequencies in patients than in controls were found for about five TRBV segments, including TRBV5-6, TRBV5-1 and TRBV20-1. Compared with controls, multiple sclerosis patients had significantly lower normalized Chao1 diversity, a finding suggesting substantial peripheral T-cell clonal expansion.

Libraries came from PCR. Data came from an Illumina HiSeq 2500. To reduce PCR and sequencing biases, unique molecular identifiers were built into the TCR beta cDNA libraries. Per 1 to 10 million input T cells, roughly 500,000 cDNA molecules were obtained, such that each molecule approximated one T cell. The patient libraries were prepared and sequenced with the same protocol used for the earlier healthy control dataset. Within a given batch, samples were prepared together, multiplexed and sequenced on the same HiSeq lane. Regarding the original processing steps: Raw barcoded reads were processed with MIGEC, and single-read molecular identifier groups were discarded before consensus assembly and CDR3 extraction. VDJtools was used for post-analysis of the clonotype tables, and diversity was normalized by down-sampling every dataset to the size of the smallest sample. In repertoire overlap clustering, CDR3 amino acid sequences, but not nucleotide sequences, were matched to correct batch-related cross-sample contamination. TCRdb trimmed the raw reads at Q25, called clones with MiXCR and kept productive beta chains. All rows with the same CDR3 protein become a single entry with the most common DNA and genes. The authors' filters were not applied to this entry. The sample profile shows 450,000 to 700,000 distinct CDR3 sequences; about 44% of them were found once. The top ten clonotypes cover approximately 1.7% of the sample.

The CDR3 covers 14 residues, taking in both the cysteine and the phenylalanine. Only the CDR3 DNA is retained, 42 bases long and in frame from the first base. This clonotype came up a few times. This receptor's antigen is unknown. The record has no base qualities; no much larger clone is one base away. To demonstrate the VDJtools post-analysis software, TCR beta repertoires were profiled from the peripheral blood of 13 young patients with multiple sclerosis. Multiple sclerosis patients were children and adolescents aged about 6 to 17 years. The origin of this receptor is a girl between 5 and 17 years old with multiple sclerosis. The sequence joins TRBV12-3 or TRBV12-4 to TRBJ2-4, with no confident D gene call. Gene TRBJ2-5 matches the end of the DNA better, so the J call may be wrong. Specimen: blood. The CDR3 corresponds to CASSPLDLGETQYF. The nucleotides are TGTGCCAGCAGTCCGCTGGACCTGGGAGAGACCCAGTACTTC.